These 9 T cell receptor beta chains originate from one sample sequenced in a study of control samples from healthy donors and cancer patients. The assay was immunoSEQ multiplex PCR, and TCRdb's table has in-frame clones only and misses some. The sample comprises under 150,000 clones, approximately 93% of which are singletons, and 2% to 3% rests with the top ten. Sequencing used blood. Receptor source: a young man in good health.

The chain employs TRBV7-9 and TRBJ1-2; D is possibly TRBD1 (6 bases). V was clipped by 2 bases and J by 5 bases, with 6 bases between them. The germline gives CDR1 SEHNR, CDR2 FQNEAQ (reference sequence). The CDR3 runs to 12 residues. In nucleotides, the CDR3 is TGTGCCAGCAGCTTAAGGGGGTATGGCTACACCTTC. This sequence encodes CASSLRGYGYTF.

The chain recombines TRBV12-3 or TRBV12-4 with TRBJ2-1, with D maybe TRBD1 (6 bases). V lost 1 base and J 7 bases, leaving 8 bases between the germline ends. The CDR3 spans 13 residues. The CDR3 is CASSLGTANEQFF. The CDR3 DNA reads as TGTGCCAGCAGTTTAGGGACAGCAAATGAGCAGTTCTTC.

The chain has TRBV10-1 and TRBJ2-7, with 8 bases matching TRBD1. Germline V gene sequence: CDR1 WNHNN, CDR2 SYGVQD (reference sequence). The ends lost 9 bases at V and 0 bases at J; junction bases unmatched: 7. The CDR3 sequence is 14 residues long. The CDR3 is CASSPGQASYEQYF. CDR3 in DNA: TGCGCCAGTAGCCCGGGACAGGCCTCCTACGAGCAGTACTTC.

This chain links TRBV7-8 with TRBJ2-7, with 12 bases matching TRBD1. The germline gives CDR1 SGHVS, CDR2 FQNEAQ. J was trimmed by 5 bases and V by 5 bases; bases with no gene match: 7. CDR3 length: 15 amino acids. CDR3 in amino acids: CASSPRGTGGDEQYF. The CDR3 region has the DNA TGTGCCAGCAGCCCCCGGGGGACAGGGGGCGACGAGCAGTACTTC.

The chain links TRBV12-5 to TRBJ1-3; D is perhaps TRBD1 (5 bases). Germline CDR1 LGHNT, CDR2 FRNRAP. The CDR3 consists of 15 residues. V lost 7 bases to trimming and J lost 1 base, with 14 bases between them. CDR3 residues: CASVLGVVSGNTIYF. CDR3 sequence (DNA): TGTGCTAGTGTATTGGGGGTCGTATCTGGAAACACCATATATTTT.

CDR3 sequence reads: CATSGQGRYGYTF. CDR3 sequence (DNA): TGTGCCACCTCGGGACAGGGCAGGTATGGCTACACCTTC. V usage is TRBV24-1 and J usage is TRBJ1-2; 9 nucleotides agree with TRBD1. This CDR3 is 13 amino acids long. Germline V gene lookup returns CDR1 KGHDR and CDR2 SFDVKD. V was clipped by 9 bases and J by 5 bases; unmatched bases: 6.

This clone was picked up a small number of times. The chain employs TRBV6-4 and TRBJ1-1, with D possibly being TRBD1 (6 bases). Germline assignment: CDR1 MRHNA and CDR2 SNTAGT. The V end was cut by 3 bases, the J end by 0 bases, with 8 bases between. There are 14 residues in the CDR3. The CDR3 here is CASSEGGMNTEAFF. Written as DNA, the CDR3 is TGTGCCAGCAGTGAAGGGGGAATGAACACTGAAGCTTTCTTT.

The chain is built from TRBV5-5 and TRBJ2-3, with 7 bases fitting TRBD2. The CDR3 totals 14 residues. V lost 4 bases and J lost 11; bases outside the gene matches: 13. The V gene's germline CDR1 is SGHKS and CDR2 YYEKEE (reference sequence). The CDR3 nucleotides are TGTGCCAGCAGCCCGCCTGTGGGGGGGAGGAGGCAGTATTTT. Amino acids: CASSPPVGGRRQYF. The full variable domain, in which reference TRBV5-5 and TRBJ2-3 provide the parts outside the CDR3, is DAGVTQSPTHLIKTRGQQVTLRCSPISGHKSVSWYQQVLGQGPQFIFQYYEKEERGRGNFPDRFSARQFPNYSSELNVNALLLGDSALYLCASSPPVGGRRQYFGPGTRLTVL.

This chain joins TRBV9 and TRBJ2-7; no firm D call. The CDR3 totals 13 residues. The germline gives CDR1 SGDLS, CDR2 YYNGEE. V shed 6 bases and J shed 4 bases, with 14 bases lying between them. The CDR3 bases are TGTGCCAGCATCTTACCGACCGAATACGAGCAGTACGTC. This sequence encodes CASILPTEYEQYV.